The source of this TCR beta chain is a study of T cell responses to AZD1222 COVID-19 vaccine. For the study at large: Second-dose intervals of approximately 4 or approximately 12 weeks were pooled.

Notes on the study in general: With dominance at 160-218 and 743-854, vaccine-associated CD4 TCRs spanned spike. Reportedly, nearly half of unique spike TCRs recognized epitopes outside B.1.351/B.1.1.7 mutations. Receipt of two AZD1222 doses was followed by a rise in Spike-specific TCR breadth and depth.

The ends were cut back, 4 bases at V and 9 bases at J, with 12 bases in the middle. This CDR3 contains 13 residues. Germline loops: CDR1 KGHDR, CDR2 SFDVKD. Method: immunoSEQ multiplex PCR; TCRdb's copy keeps in-frame clones and lacks some. The data hold roughly 130,000 clones, with roughly 87% observed a single time. About this clone itself: No antigen is known for it.

The clonotype was recovered from an adult in good health. The chain employs TRBV24-1 and TRBJ1-5; D ambiguous. The material sequenced was peripheral blood, taken on day 0 of AZD1222 vaccination. The CDR3, as DNA: TGTGCCACCAGTGACCGACCTGGAGGGCCCCAGCATTTT. Translated: CATSDRPGGPQHF.